This TCR beta chain was identified in a study of T cell repertoires in cytomegalovirus infection. This clonotype was seen ten or more times. Germline CDR1 reads MNHEY; CDR2 reads SVGEGT. This CDR3 contains 14 residues. V lost 4 bases and J lost 5; bases outside the gene matches: 4. TCRdb re-derived calls from the reads in MiXCR, one entry per CDR3 protein. In the table there are hundreds of thousands of distinct CDR3 sequences, approximately 6.7% of which are singletons. The chain combines TRBV6-2 or TRBV6-3 with TRBJ2-3; 9 nucleotides agree with TRBD2. Input material: PBMCs. The TCR was taken from a human donor in good health (CMV status not recorded). Some clones in this sample may be carry-over from other donors' samples. The CDR3 reads CASSSGLAKDTQYF. Here the CDR3 DNA reads TGTGCCAGCAGTTCAGGACTAGCGAAAGATACGCAGTATTTT.